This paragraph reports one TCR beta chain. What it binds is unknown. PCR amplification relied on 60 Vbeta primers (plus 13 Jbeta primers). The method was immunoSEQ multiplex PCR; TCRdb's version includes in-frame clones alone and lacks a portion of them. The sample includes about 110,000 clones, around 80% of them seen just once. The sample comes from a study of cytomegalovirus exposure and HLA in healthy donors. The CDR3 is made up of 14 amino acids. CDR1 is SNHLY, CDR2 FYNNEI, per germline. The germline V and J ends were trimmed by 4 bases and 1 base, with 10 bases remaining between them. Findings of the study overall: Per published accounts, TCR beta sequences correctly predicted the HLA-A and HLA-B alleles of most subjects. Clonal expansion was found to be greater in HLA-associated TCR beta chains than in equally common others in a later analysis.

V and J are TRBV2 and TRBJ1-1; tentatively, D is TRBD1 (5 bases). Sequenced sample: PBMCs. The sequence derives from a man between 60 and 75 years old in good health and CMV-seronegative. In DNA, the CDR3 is TGTGCCAGCAGTGTCTGGGGCCAGAACACTGAAGCTTTCTTT. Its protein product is CASSVWGQNTEAFF.